The 2 T cell receptor beta chains below come from one sample, sequenced in a study of spatial heterogeneity in lung cancer. Time point given: blood at routine non-recurrence follow-up after resection. MiXCR was run by TCRdb on the 5' RACE reads, yielding one entry per CDR3 protein. This sample has roughly 70,000 distinct CDR3 sequences, with approximately 8.9% found just once. The sequencing here drew on PBMCs, taken at follow-up. Receptors were obtained from a female donor with early-stage non-small cell lung cancer.

Only a few counts were recorded for this clonotype. V gene TRBV5-1 combines with J gene TRBJ1-5; D might be TRBD1 (5 bases). Germline loops: CDR1 SGHRS, CDR2 YFSETQ. This CDR3 contains 14 residues. V was pared by 0 bases and J by 5 bases, with 9 bases between. CDR3 loop: CASSLGGVDQPQHF. CDR3 DNA sequence: TGCGCCAGCAGCTTGGGAGGGGTGGATCAGCCCCAGCATTTT. The whole variable domain, filled in from reference TRBV5-1 and TRBJ1-5, reads KAGVTQTPRYLIKTRGQQVTLSCSPISGHRSVSWYQQTPGQGLQFLFEYFSETQRNKGNFPGRFSGRQFSNSRSEMNVSTLELGDSALYLCASSLGGVDQPQHFGDGTRLSIL.

In this sample, this clonotype turned up a few times. The gene calls are TRBV18 and TRBJ1-4, with D maybe TRBD1 (5 bases). V shed 3 bases and J shed 8 bases, with 19 bases lying between them. The CDR3 extends over 16 amino acids. Germline CDR1 and CDR2: KGHSH and LQKENI. CDR3 loop: CASSPEGSAAREKLFF. The CDR3 nucleotides read TGTGCCAGCTCACCCGAGGGGTCAGCCGCTCGGGAAAAACTGTTTTTT.